Each of the 12 T cell receptor beta chains below was sequenced from the same sample in a study of T cell changes during pregnancy in multiple sclerosis. TCRdb's table, derived via immunoSEQ multiplex PCR, lists solely in-frame clones and lacks some. The sample carries 28,000 or so clones, roughly 89% recorded once. Sequencing used CD4+ T cells from peripheral blood mononuclear cells, obtained in the second trimester of pregnancy. Every receptor here comes from a female donor with multiple sclerosis, enrolled in a pregnancy study.

V usage is TRBV5-4 and J usage is TRBJ1-1, with a possible D match to TRBD1 (5 bases). The CDR3 sequence is 15 residues long. Looked up from germline, CDR1 is SGHNT and CDR2 is YYREEE (reference sequence). With 0 bases removed from V and 1 base from J, the gap between germline ends came to 10 bases. The CDR3 DNA reads as TGTGCCAGCAGCTTGGCGGGGGTAGGGAACACTGAAGCTTTCTTT. Translation: CASSLAGVGNTEAFF.

V gene TRBV19 combines with J gene TRBJ1-1; no definite D call. V dropped 7 bases and J dropped 0 bases, with 9 bases sitting between them. The CDR3 extends over 13 amino acids. Germline CDR1 reads LNHDA; CDR2 reads SQIVND (reference sequence). In nucleotides, the CDR3 is TGTGCCAGTATGGCTCAGATGAACACTGAAGCTTTCTTT. Its protein is CASMAQMNTEAFF.

This rearrangement joins TRBV6-5 to TRBJ1-1, with 7 nucleotides matching TRBD1. V shed 6 bases and J 5 bases; nucleotides not matched to a gene: 6. The CDR3 contains 13 residues. Germline V lookup: CDR1 MNHEY, CDR2 SVGAGI. The CDR3: CASRQNRGTEAFF. The CDR3 DNA is TGTGCCAGCAGACAAAACAGGGGAACTGAAGCTTTCTTT.

For the CDR3, the DNA is TGTGCCAGCAGCGTAGGGAGAGGCGGGGGGGCCGCATACAATGAGCAGTTCTTC. Translation: CASSVGRGGGAAYNEQFF. The chain employs TRBV9 and TRBJ2-1; 9 positions match TRBD2. The CDR3 is made up of 18 amino acids. J gave up 4 bases and V 0 bases, and 11 bases lay outside the gene matches. Germline V gene data show CDR1 as SGDLS and CDR2 as YYNGEE. Filled out from reference TRBV9 and TRBJ2-1, the complete variable domain reads DSGVTQTPKHLITATGQRVTLRCSPRSGDLSVYWYQQSLDQGLQFLIQYYNGEERAKGNILERFSAQQFPDLHSELNLSSLELGDSALYFCASSVGRGGGAAYNEQFFGPGTRLTVL.

J is TRBJ2-5 and V is TRBV10-3; D is perhaps TRBD2 (5 bases). V shed 2 bases and J shed 5 bases, with 9 bases lying between them. The CDR3 has 13 amino acids. Germline CDR1 and CDR2: ENHRY and SYGVKD. This CDR3 is CAISERGYETQYF. The CDR3 bases are TGTGCCATCAGTGAGCGGGGTTACGAGACCCAGTACTTC.

This clone occurred once. The V and J genes are TRBV11-2 and TRBJ2-3; D may be TRBD1 (5 bases). Trimming shortened V by 2 bases and J by 2 bases, and 11 bases separated the two germline ends. Germline V CDR1 and CDR2: SGHAT, FQNNGV. The CDR3 loop spans 15 amino acids. CDR3 sequence reads: CASSLWAGPTDTQYF. CDR3 in DNA: TGTGCCAGCAGCTTATGGGCAGGGCCCACAGATACGCAGTATTTT.

The CDR3 bases are TGCGCCAGCAGCGGGACAGGTAGCTCTGGAAACACCATATATTTT. Encoded protein: CASSGTGSSGNTIYF. The V call is TRBV5-1, the J call TRBJ1-3; 8 nucleotides match TRBD1. CDR3 length: 15 amino acids. Per the germline V gene, CDR1 is SGHRS and CDR2 is YFSETQ. V was pared by 4 bases and J by 0 bases, with 3 bases of the junction left unmatched.

The V call is TRBV5-6, the J call TRBJ2-3; TRBD1 matches at 7 bases. The CDR3 covers 14 residues. V gave up 1 base and J gave up 4 bases; unmatched junction bases: 3. CDR1 SGHDT and CDR2 YYEEEE come from the germline V gene. The CDR3 here is CASSLIQGADTQYF. The CDR3, as DNA: TGTGCCAGCAGCTTGATCCAGGGGGCAGATACGCAGTATTTT.

CDR3 bases: TGTGCCAGCAGCTTCCGACAGGGGGCGAACACCGGGGAGCTGTTTTTT. This encodes CASSFRQGANTGELFF. The chain has TRBV9 and TRBJ2-2; 9 bases fit TRBD1. The CDR3 has 16 residues. V dropped 4 bases and J dropped 0; count of bases not matched to a gene: 4. Germline values: CDR1 SGDLS, CDR2 YYNGEE. The full variable domain, rest sourced from reference TRBV9 and TRBJ2-2, is DSGVTQTPKHLITATGQRVTLRCSPRSGDLSVYWYQQSLDQGLQFLIQYYNGEERAKGNILERFSAQQFPDLHSELNLSSLELGDSALYFCASSFRQGANTGELFFGEGSRLTVL.

A few counts support this clone. The J gene is TRBJ2-2, the V gene TRBV11-3, with TRBD1 identical over 8 bases. Losses at the gene ends were 4 bases for V and 7 bases for J; bases not matched to a gene: 8. Per germline, CDR1 SGHNT and CDR2 YENEEA. The CDR3 is made up of 15 amino acids. CDR3 bases: TGTGCCAGCAGCTCACCCCAGGGGGCTAGCGGGGAGCTGTTTTTT. Translated: CASSSPQGASGELFF.

This chain joins TRBV6-6 and TRBJ1-5; tentatively, D is TRBD1 (5 bases). Trimming shortened V by 7 bases and J by 0 bases, and 10 bases separated the two germline ends. Germline-derived CDR1 and CDR2 are MNHNY and SVGAGI (reference sequence). The CDR3 runs to 14 residues. This chain's CDR3 is CASNDQGSNQPQHF. DNA for the CDR3: TGTGCCAGCAACGACCAGGGTAGCAATCAGCCCCAGCATTTT.

V usage is TRBV2 and J usage is TRBJ2-5; D gene unclear. This CDR3 spans 11 amino acids. Germline V gene data show CDR1 as SNHLY and CDR2 as FYNNEI. V lost 6 bases to trimming and J lost 12 bases, with 14 bases between them. The CDR3 DNA is TGTGCCAGCAGCCCACGGGTCCTGGAGTACTTC. The encoded protein is CASSPRVLEYF.